One sample yielded the 15 T cell receptor beta chains listed below, sequenced in a study of blood T cell repertoires in COVID-19. Measured with immunoSEQ multiplex PCR; TCRdb has only the in-frame clones, and not every one. The sample includes approximately 150,000 clones, under 90% of them seen just once. Sequenced material: PBMCs or T cells enriched from blood (not recorded which). These receptors all come from a woman aged 50 to 60 who had recovered from COVID-19.

This chain uses TRBV29-1 with TRBJ2-2, with D hard to call. The germline V gene encodes CDR1 SQVTM and CDR2 ANQGSEA. CDR3 size: 11 residues. V was trimmed by 4 bases and J by 2 bases, leaving 2 bases between them. This CDR3 is CSVANTGELFF. The DNA of the CDR3 is TGCAGCGTTGCAAACACCGGGGAGCTGTTTTTT.

This chain links TRBV5-4 with TRBJ2-1; 9 bases map to TRBD2. The CDR3 covers 15 residues. Looked up from germline, CDR1 is SGHNT and CDR2 is YYREEE (reference sequence). V lost 4 bases, J lost 4 bases, and 6 bases stayed unmatched. CDR3 bases: TGTGCCAGCAGCCCGACTAGCGGAGTATACAATGAGCAGTTCTTC. Its translation is CASSPTSGVYNEQFF. Combining the CDR3 with reference TRBV5-4 and TRBJ2-1 gives the whole variable domain ETGVTQSPTHLIKTRGQQVTLRCSSQSGHNTVSWYQQALGQGPQFIFQYYREEENGRGNFPPRFSGLQFPNYSSELNVNALELDDSALYLCASSPTSGVYNEQFFGPGTRLTVL.

The chain links TRBV19 to TRBJ2-4, with D maybe TRBD2 (5 bases). Germline lookup yields CDR1 LNHDA and CDR2 SQIVND (reference sequence). V was shortened by 5 bases and J by 1 base, with 15 bases between the two germline ends. The CDR3 covers 16 residues. In nucleotides, the CDR3 is TGTGCCAGTAGTCTTGGACCGGGGAGCGCCAAAAACATTCAGTACTTC. Amino acids: CASSLGPGSAKNIQYF.

The chain carries TRBV6-1 and TRBJ2-7; 8 nucleotides align to TRBD1. The CDR3 is made up of 14 amino acids. Germline loops: CDR1 MNHNS, CDR2 SASEGT. After removal of 2 bases from V and 6 bases from J, the junction contained 6 bases not matched to a gene. The CDR3 protein is CASSEPGQVSEQYF. As DNA, the CDR3 is TGTGCCAGCAGTGAACCGGGACAGGTTTCCGAGCAGTACTTC.

V is TRBV7-3 and J is TRBJ1-2; TRBD1 is a possible D gene (5 bases). Germline-derived CDR1 and CDR2 are SGHTA and FQGTGA. V dropped 5 bases and J dropped 8 bases, with 21 bases sitting between them. The CDR3 extends over 15 amino acids. CDR3: CASSPLGQGFSGYTF. DNA of the CDR3: TGTGCCAGCAGCCCTCTGGGGCAGGGTTTTTCAGGCTACACCTTC.

V and J are TRBV7-2 and TRBJ1-2; no reliable D call. The length of the CDR3 is 14 residues. CDR1 is SGHTA and CDR2 is FQGNSA in the germline V gene. Trimming cost V 1 base and J 4 bases, with 10 bases left between them. CDR3 bases: TGTGCCAGCAGCTTAGTTGCCCGGGGCTATGGCTACACCTTC. It codes for CASSLVARGYGYTF.

The rearrangement joins TRBV7-2 to TRBJ1-2; D is unclear. The germline V gene encodes CDR1 SGHTA and CDR2 FQGNSA. The CDR3 loop spans 14 amino acids. The V end lost 5 bases, the J end lost 8 bases, and 18 bases lay between the germline ends. CDR3 in amino acids: CASSESTGAGGYTF. The CDR3 DNA follows: TGTGCCAGCAGCGAAAGTACGGGAGCGGGGGGCTACACCTTC.

The chain combines TRBV20-1 with TRBJ2-1; 9 bases line up with TRBD2. After removal of 3 bases from V and 4 bases from J, the junction contained 4 bases not matched to a gene. The CDR3 has 14 amino acids. Germline V lookup: CDR1 DFQATT, CDR2 SNEGSKA (reference sequence). CDR3 nucleotide sequence: TGCAGTGCTAGTAGCGGGAGAGGGTACAATGAGCAGTTCTTC. It specifies CSASSGRGYNEQFF.

The chain employs TRBV3-1 (or the pseudogene TRBV3-2) and TRBJ1-2; 10 nucleotides agree with TRBD1. V was pared by 3 bases and J by 5 bases, with 3 bases of the junction left unmatched. CDR1 LGHDT and CDR2 YNNKEL come from the germline V gene (reference sequence). The length of the CDR3 is 14 residues. Here the CDR3 reads CASSQTGGPYGYTF. The CDR3 region has the DNA TGTGCCAGCAGCCAGACAGGGGGCCCTTATGGCTACACCTTC.

This clone was observed a handful of times. The chain links TRBV28 to TRBJ2-1, with D perhaps TRBD1 (6 bases). The V and J ends lost 5 bases and 9 bases respectively, with 20 bases between them. The CDR3 spans 15 residues. Germline values: CDR1 MDHEN, CDR2 SYDVKM. The CDR3: CASSLLGTRGTEQFF. CDR3 nucleotides: TGTGCCAGCAGTCTCCTCGGGACGAGGGGGACTGAGCAGTTCTTC.

V usage is TRBV4-2 and J usage is TRBJ1-4; D is unclear. Trimming shortened V by 1 base and J by 4 bases, and 7 bases separated the two germline ends. The germline V gene encodes CDR1 LGHNA and CDR2 YNFKEQ. The CDR3 sequence is 14 residues long. CDR3 nucleotide sequence: TGTGCCAGCAGCCAAGCGGAGGGTAATGAAAAACTGTTTTTT. Translation gives CASSQAEGNEKLFF.

The chain couples TRBV11-3 to TRBJ1-2; tentatively, D is TRBD1 (6 bases). Trimming left V 0 bases short and J 7 bases short, with 12 bases between. Germline V gives CDR1 SGHNT, CDR2 YENEEA. The CDR3 loop spans 14 amino acids. Here the CDR3 DNA reads TGTGCCAGCAGCTTAGAAGGGGGAGTCGTTGGCTACACCTTC. Protein product: CASSLEGGVVGYTF.

This clone appeared a few times. V is TRBV12-3 or TRBV12-4 and J is TRBJ1-3; D remains ambiguous. V was shortened by 3 bases and J by 4 bases, with 4 bases between the two germline ends. The CDR3 contains 12 residues. The CDR3 loop is CASSFEGNTIYF. DNA for the CDR3: TGTGCCAGCAGTTTTGAGGGAAACACCATATATTTT.

J is TRBJ1-6 and V is TRBV6-2 or TRBV6-3; D unclear. Germline-derived CDR1 and CDR2 are MNHEY and SVGEGT. The CDR3 is 11 amino acids. Trimming stripped 6 bases from V and 11 bases from J, with 8 bases between. CDR3 DNA sequence: TGTGCCAGCAGCCGCGGAGCACCCCTCCACTTT. Protein: CASSRGAPLHF.

The V and J genes are TRBV23-1 and TRBJ1-1, with TRBD1 matching 8 bases. TRBV23-1 is labeled an ORF, and its function is uncertain. The V and J ends lost 8 bases and 3 bases, in that order; junction bases with no gene match: 11. The CDR3 contains 15 residues. The CDR3 DNA follows: TGCGCCAGCCATCGGCCAGGGGGCATGGACACTGAAGCTTTCTTT. Its protein is CASHRPGGMDTEAFF.